This T cell receptor (beta chain) was captured by sequencing in a study of blood T cells in healthy people across ages. As for the study in general: About one barcoded beta molecule per two T cells was captured by template switching. Study-level findings and limits: A conclusive naive versus antigen-experienced comparison was prevented by the unsorted PBMCs. It was found that TCR beta diversity correlated strongly with the percentage of naive T cells.

Primed by a sample-barcoded 5' primer and a J-beta primer mix, a second PCR proceeded for roughly 6 to 12 cycles. A template-switch adaptor with 12 random nucleotides tagged each cDNA molecule. TCRdb ran MiXCR on the 5' RACE reads and lists one entry per CDR3 protein. The repertoire holds fewer than 1,000,000 distinct CDR3 sequences, with approximately 48% as singletons. Trimming left V 4 bases short and J 8 bases short, with 9 bases between. The germline gives CDR1 SGHRS, CDR2 YFSETQ. The CDR3 consists of 12 residues. This clonotype was seen a few times. Its specificity is unknown. The chain combines TRBV5-1 with TRBJ1-4; no reliable D call. Sequencing was carried out using blood. The receptor's source is a man between 60 and 70 years old in good health. The CDR3 region is CASSGAEEKLFF. DNA for the CDR3: TGCGCCAGCAGCGGAGCCGAGGAAAAACTGTTTTTT.